This record covers a single T cell receptor (beta chain). This entry comes from a study of CD8 T cells in Susac syndrome. This CDR3 region has 16 residues. V shed 4 bases and J 3 bases; nucleotides not matched to a gene: 7. Germline values: CDR1 SEHNR, CDR2 FQNEAQ (reference sequence). It was with random hexamers that roughly 0.45 to 1 ug RNA was reverse transcribed. TCRdb fed the immunoSEQ multiplex PCR reads into MiXCR, producing one record per CDR3 protein. The repertoire includes roughly 170,000 distinct CDR3 sequences, 90% to 95% of them detected once, and roughly 0.098% sits in the top ten. TCR beta from blood CD8+ and CD4+ T cells was sequenced.

The specimen sequenced was CD4+ T cells from PBMCs. This sequence originates from a human donor with multiple sclerosis. This chain uses TRBV7-9 with TRBJ2-1, with TRBD1 matching 9 bases. In DNA, the CDR3 is TGTGCCAGCAGCTCCTACAGGGGGCGGATCTACAATGAGCAGTTCTTC. Translating it yields CASSSYRGRIYNEQFF. Full variable domain (rest looked up from reference TRBV7-9 and TRBJ2-1): DTGVSQNPRHKITKRGQNVTFRCDPISEHNRLYWYRQTLGQGPEFLTYFQNEAQLEKSRLLSDRFSAERPKGSFSTLEIQRTEQGDSAMYLCASSSYRGRIYNEQFFGPGTRLTVL.